This entry lists 10 T cell receptor beta chains sequenced from one sample in a study of control samples from healthy donors and cancer patients. Repertoires were generated with immunoSEQ multiplex PCR, while TCRdb's copy carries only in-frame clones and drops some. The table shows roughly 160,000 clones, with about 95% occurring only once. Sequenced: PBMCs. Source of these receptors: a man aged 60 to 75 with colorectal cancer.

The CDR3 DNA reads TGTGCCAGCTCACCATTCCCGCAGGGGGCGTCTGGAAACACCATATATTTT. This translates into CASSPFPQGASGNTIYF. The rearrangement uses TRBV18 and TRBJ1-3, with 8 nucleotides matching TRBD1. Germline V gene data show CDR1 as KGHSH and CDR2 as LQKENI. V shed 2 bases, J shed 1 base, and the junction held 7 bases outside the gene matches. The CDR3 consists of 17 residues.

V and J are TRBV5-1 and TRBJ2-7; no firm D call. Germline-derived CDR1 and CDR2 are SGHRS and YFSETQ. There are 13 residues in the CDR3. Trimming stripped 1 base from V and 3 bases from J, with 8 bases between. The CDR3 reads CASSLSGFYEQYF. The CDR3 DNA is TGCGCCAGCAGCTTGTCTGGGTTCTACGAGCAGTACTTC.

The V gene is TRBV9, the J gene TRBJ2-7; a weak D match, TRBD1 (5 bases). The V and J ends lost 0 bases and 3 bases respectively, with 10 bases between them. Germline CDR1 and CDR2: SGDLS and YYNGEE. CDR3 length: 14 amino acids. The CDR3 bases are TGTGCCAGCAGCGTAGAGGGGTACGGCTACGAGCAGTACTTC. Translation: CASSVEGYGYEQYF.

This sequence joins TRBV11-2 and TRBJ1-1; D unclear. The CDR3 totals 13 residues. V lost 1 base to trimming and J lost 1 base, with 4 bases between them. Germline CDR1 SGHAT, CDR2 FQNNGV. As DNA, the CDR3 is TGTGCCAGCAGCTTAGGTCAGAACACTGAAGCTTTCTTT. This encodes CASSLGQNTEAFF.

The chain recombines TRBV24-1 with TRBJ1-5, with D unresolved. The CDR3 covers 14 residues. Germline V CDR1 and CDR2: KGHDR, SFDVKD. The germline V and J ends were trimmed by 4 bases and 3 bases, with 9 bases remaining between them. The CDR3 DNA reads as TGTGCCACCAGTGAGCCGGGTCTCAATCAGCCCCAGCATTTT. It codes for CATSEPGLNQPQHF.

The chain joins TRBV5-1 to TRBJ2-3; TRBD2 aligns across 10 bases. Germline values: CDR1 SGHRS, CDR2 YFSETQ. CDR3 length: 16 residues. V shed 4 bases and J 5 bases; nucleotides not matched to a gene: 10. The DNA of the CDR3 is TGCGCCAGCAGCCATCTAGCGGGGGCGAAAGGAGATACGCAGTATTTT. It translates to CASSHLAGAKGDTQYF.

The chain carries TRBV30 and TRBJ1-1; 7 bases align to TRBD1. Germline CDR1 reads GTSNPN; CDR2 reads SVGIG (reference sequence). The CDR3 is made up of 14 amino acids. V was pared by 3 bases and J by 1 base, with 5 bases of the junction left unmatched. The CDR3 here is CAWRRQGGNTEAFF. The CDR3 nucleotides are TGTGCCTGGAGAAGACAGGGTGGGAACACTGAAGCTTTCTTT. Supplemented by reference TRBV30 and TRBJ1-1, the full variable domain reads SQTIHQWPATLVQPVGSPLSLECTVEGTSNPNLYWYRQAAGRGLQLLFYSVGIGQISSEVPQNLSASRPQDRQFILSSKKLLLSDSGFYLCAWRRQGGNTEAFFGQGTRLTVV.

This sequence joins TRBV7-9 and TRBJ2-1; 7 positions agree with TRBD1. This CDR3 spans 15 amino acids. CDR1 is SEHNR and CDR2 is FQNEAQ in the germline V gene (reference sequence). V gave up 2 bases and J gave up 12 bases; unmatched junction bases: 13. CDR3 nucleotide sequence: TGTGCCAGCAGCTTAACACAGGGGTTCCTAAGTGGGCAGTTCTTC. Amino acid sequence: CASSLTQGFLSGQFF.

J is TRBJ1-1 and V is TRBV19; TRBD1 matches 9 bases. There are 14 residues in the CDR3. Germline CDR1 is LNHDA and CDR2 is SQIVND (reference sequence). Unmatched junction bases numbered 1, after V lost 4 bases and J lost 1 base. The CDR3 protein is CASSKGQGNTEAFF. DNA for the CDR3: TGTGCCAGTAGTAAGGGACAGGGGAACACTGAAGCTTTCTTT.

V usage is TRBV24-1 and J usage is TRBJ1-4; TRBD1 matches 9 bases. The CDR3 spans 16 residues. V shed 3 bases, J shed 7 bases, and the junction held 8 bases outside the gene matches. Looked up from germline, CDR1 is KGHDR and CDR2 is SFDVKD. CDR3 residues: CATSDPGQGQGEKLFF. The CDR3 coding sequence is TGTGCCACCAGTGATCCCGGACAGGGACAGGGTGAAAAACTGTTTTTT.